What follows describes a single TCR beta chain. Its antigen is currently unknown. This sample stems from a study of T cell responses to AZD1222 COVID-19 vaccine. General study results and limits: Two doses of AZD1222 preceded a rise in Spike-specific TCR breadth and depth. There were mostly white British donors and more females than males, and clonal diversity was possibly underestimated.

Only in-frame clones appear in the TCRdb table, and some are missing; sequencing was by immunoSEQ multiplex PCR. The sample lists 150,000 or so clones; roughly 90% were seen once. The CDR3 spans 16 residues. Per the germline V gene, CDR1 is MNHNY and CDR2 is SVGAGI (reference sequence). The V gene end was trimmed by 2 bases and the J gene end by 6 bases; junction bases not matched to a gene: 5. Sample: peripheral blood, taken on day 0 of MenACWY control vaccination. This clonotype was obtained from an adult in good health. V and J are TRBV6-6 and TRBJ2-7, with TRBD2 matching over 15 bases. The CDR3 region has the DNA TGTGCCAGCAGTTACCTGGGGGGACTAGCGGGGGGCGAGCAGTACTTC. Residues: CASSYLGGLAGGEQYF.